The 28 T cell receptor beta chains given below trace back to one sample, sequenced in a study of technical replicates of blood from several donors (dated by TCRdb to about 2017). The protocol used for the library was the immunoSEQ multiplex PCR assay. TCRdb carries this immuneACCESS record with in-frame sequences only. Its versions omit some clonotypes, under half of them owing to an unresolved V gene in the studies checked, with the rest unexplained. This sample is represented by 60,000 to 90,000 clones; 95% to 98% of them were singletons. The biggest ten clones account for under 0.3% of the sample. The specimen sequenced was T cells isolated from PBMCs. Receptors were obtained from a human donor in good health.

The CDR3 loop reads CASISRIAGVYEQYF. CDR3 nucleotides: TGTGCCAGCATATCCCGGATAGCGGGAGTCTACGAGCAGTACTTC. This chain joins TRBV27 and TRBJ2-7; TRBD2 agrees at 9 bases. Germline V gene sequence: CDR1 MNHEY, CDR2 SMNVEV (reference sequence). The CDR3 loop spans 15 amino acids. The V segment lost 7 bases and the J segment 3 bases; nucleotides outside the gene matches: 10.

CDR3 DNA sequence: TGTGCCAGCAGCTACGGGGCAGGGGGCGATGAAAAACTGTTTTTT. It codes for CASSYGAGGDEKLFF. The V and J genes are TRBV7-9 and TRBJ1-4; TRBD1 matches at 8 bases. Germline V gene sequence: CDR1 SEHNR, CDR2 FQNEAQ (reference sequence). J lost 6 bases, V lost 4 bases, and 7 bases had no gene match. CDR3 length equals 15 residues. The entire variable domain, with the rest obtained from reference TRBV7-9 and TRBJ1-4, is as follows: DTGVSQNPRHKITKRGQNVTFRCDPISEHNRLYWYRQTLGQGPEFLTYFQNEAQLEKSRLLSDRFSAERPKGSFSTLEIQRTEQGDSAMYLCASSYGAGGDEKLFFGSGTQLSVL.

This clone was seen only once. The chain recombines TRBV13 with TRBJ1-1, with D hard to call. The CDR3 length is 13 residues. The germline V gene has CDR1 PRHDT and CDR2 FYEKMQ (reference sequence). V was clipped by 5 bases and J by 4 bases, with 11 bases between them. As DNA, the CDR3 is TGTGCCAGCAGCCCCACAGTTTCCACTGAAGCTTTCTTT. The encoded protein is CASSPTVSTEAFF. The full variable domain, completed using reference TRBV13 and TRBJ1-1, is AAGVIQSPRHLIKEKRETATLKCYPIPRHDTVYWYQQGPGQDPQFLISFYEKMQSDKGSIPDRFSAQQFSDYHSELNMSSLELGDSALYFCASSPTVSTEAFFGQGTRLTVV.

The gene calls are TRBV9 and TRBJ2-1; a possible D gene is TRBD1 (5 bases). CDR3 length equals 15 residues. Germline V gene data show CDR1 as SGDLS and CDR2 as YYNGEE. Trimming cost V 2 bases and J 6 bases, with 15 bases left between them. Written as DNA, the CDR3 is TGTGCCAGCAGCGTCGCTTGGGGCTTTTCCAATGAGCAGTTCTTC. Protein product: CASSVAWGFSNEQFF.

The CDR3 DNA reads TGTGCCAGCAGTTTAGAATTAGCTATAGATACGCAGTATTTT. It codes for CASSLELAIDTQYF. The genes are TRBV27 and TRBJ2-3; D gene unclear. CDR3 size: 14 residues. Trimming took off 2 bases at V and 5 bases at J, with 11 bases between the two ends. Per the germline V gene, CDR1 is MNHEY and CDR2 is SMNVEV (reference sequence).

The chain recombines TRBV7-7 with TRBJ2-1; 7 bases align to TRBD2. V shed 4 bases, J shed 5 bases, and the junction held 8 bases outside the gene matches. CDR3 length equals 15 residues. Germline CDR1 reads SSHAT; CDR2 reads FNYEAQ (reference sequence). Here the CDR3 reads CASSSLAGANNEQFF. In DNA, the CDR3 is TGTGCCAGCAGCTCGTTGGCGGGAGCAAACAATGAGCAGTTCTTC.

This chain joins TRBV9 and TRBJ2-7, with 11 bases that match TRBD2. CDR3 length: 15 residues. The germline V gene has CDR1 SGDLS and CDR2 YYNGEE. V dropped 2 bases and J dropped 4; count of bases not matched to a gene: 5. The CDR3 is CASSVAGTSGYEQYF. Here the CDR3 DNA reads TGTGCCAGCAGCGTGGCCGGGACTAGCGGTTACGAGCAGTACTTC.

DNA for the CDR3: TGTGCCAGCAGCCCGACTAGCTCACTTCGGTCCTCCTACGAGCAGTACTTC. As protein: CASSPTSSLRSSYEQYF. The chain carries TRBV9 and TRBJ2-7; TRBD2 matches at 7 bases. Per the germline V gene, CDR1 is SGDLS and CDR2 is YYNGEE. With 4 bases clipped from V and 0 bases from J, the junction kept 13 bases outside the gene matches. The CDR3 is 17 residues long.

The gene calls are TRBV25-1 and TRBJ1-4, with TRBD1 as a possible D gene (5 bases). The germline gives CDR1 MGHDK, CDR2 SYGVNS. The CDR3 is made up of 15 amino acids. The germline V and J ends were trimmed by 4 bases and 7 bases, with 16 bases remaining between them. In DNA form, the CDR3 reads TGTGCCAGCAGTGGTCCCAGGGCGAGTATTGAAAAACTGTTTTTT. Translation: CASSGPRASIEKLFF.

The chain has TRBV6-4 and TRBJ1-1; 7 bases are a match to TRBD1. V shed 5 bases, J shed 3 bases, and the junction held 3 bases outside the gene matches. Germline lookup yields CDR1 MRHNA and CDR2 SNTAGT. This CDR3 region has 13 residues. The CDR3: CASSIDRDTEAFF. The CDR3 DNA is TGTGCCAGCAGTATCGACAGGGACACTGAAGCTTTCTTT.

The J gene is TRBJ2-1, the V gene TRBV27; 9 bases map to TRBD1. Germline trimming cut 5 bases from V and 2 bases from J; bases unmatched to any gene: 13. The germline gives CDR1 MNHEY, CDR2 SMNVEV (reference sequence). The CDR3 spans 18 residues. The CDR3 DNA is TGTGCCAGCAGTCGGAGGCTCCGGGACAGGGACACCTACAATGAGCAGTTCTTC. Amino acid sequence: CASSRRLRDRDTYNEQFF.

The chain recombines TRBV5-1 with TRBJ2-3, with 11 bases that match TRBD1. The V and J ends lost 4 bases and 1 base, in that order; junction bases with no gene match: 5. Germline V gene data show CDR1 as SGHRS and CDR2 as YFSETQ. The CDR3 has 16 residues. The CDR3 region has the DNA TGCGCCAGCAGCAAAGGACAGGGGGCAGGCACAGATACGCAGTATTTT. Protein product: CASSKGQGAGTDTQYF. Looking up the rest from reference TRBV5-1 and TRBJ2-3 gives the full variable domain: KAGVTQTPRYLIKTRGQQVTLSCSPISGHRSVSWYQQTPGQGLQFLFEYFSETQRNKGNFPGRFSGRQFSNSRSEMNVSTLELGDSALYLCASSKGQGAGTDTQYFGPGTRLTVL.

The rearrangement links TRBV2 to TRBJ2-7; maybe TRBD1 (5 bases). The V gene's germline CDR1 is SNHLY and CDR2 FYNNEI. The CDR3 is made up of 13 amino acids. The V end lost 4 bases, the J end lost 0 bases, and 7 bases lay between the germline ends. In DNA, the CDR3 is TGTGCCAGCAGTGTGACAGCCTCCTACGAGCAGTACTTC. This sequence encodes CASSVTASYEQYF.

The chain carries TRBV5-6 and TRBJ2-3; 8 bases agree with TRBD1. From germline, CDR1 is SGHDT and CDR2 YYEEEE. Trimming took 4 bases from V and 3 from J; bases not matched to a gene: 4. CDR3 size: 14 residues. DNA for the CDR3: TGTGCCAGCAGCCCGACAGGGGTGACAGATACGCAGTATTTT. Translation: CASSPTGVTDTQYF.

This clone was detected only once. The chain carries TRBV7-9 and TRBJ2-5; D is perhaps TRBD2 (5 bases). The CDR3 covers 16 residues. Germline CDR1 and CDR2: SEHNR and FQNEAQ (reference sequence). Trimming pared 0 bases from V and 5 bases from J, leaving 16 bases between. This CDR3 reads CASSLASGKRKETQYF. In nucleotides, the CDR3 is TGTGCCAGCAGCTTAGCTTCGGGAAAGAGGAAGGAGACCCAGTACTTC.

The V call is TRBV9, the J call TRBJ1-1; TRBD1 agrees at 8 bases. V gave up 4 bases and J gave up 7 bases; unmatched junction bases: 15. This CDR3 is 16 amino acids long. Germline CDR1 SGDLS, CDR2 YYNGEE. The CDR3 DNA follows: TGTGCCAGCAGCCCTCCTAGGACAGGGATAACTGGTGAAGCTTTCTTT. It is translated as CASSPPRTGITGEAFF.

The V and J genes are TRBV5-1 and TRBJ2-1; 12 bases are a match to TRBD2. The germline V gene has CDR1 SGHRS and CDR2 YFSETQ. The CDR3 has 16 amino acids. V was clipped by 0 bases and J by 2 bases; unmatched bases: 0. CDR3 loop: CASSLGLAGAYNEQFF. CDR3 DNA sequence: TGCGCCAGCAGCTTGGGACTAGCGGGGGCCTACAATGAGCAGTTCTTC.

In its sample, this clone was seen once. The rearrangement links TRBV28 to TRBJ1-2; 9 nucleotides agree with TRBD1. V lost 6 bases to trimming and J lost 7 bases; unmatched junction nucleotides: 6. The CDR3 extends over 13 amino acids. Germline CDR1 and CDR2: MDHEN and SYDVKM. The CDR3 coding sequence is TGTGCCAGCAGCGTACAGGGGGCGCCTGGCTACACCTTC. Amino acids: CASSVQGAPGYTF.

The CDR3 sequence is CASRKSGGTGAGEQYF. The CDR3 DNA follows: TGTGCCAGTAGGAAATCCGGCGGGACAGGGGCAGGAGAGCAGTACTTC. The chain employs TRBV19 and TRBJ2-7, with 10 positions matching TRBD1. With 6 bases clipped from V and 7 bases from J, the junction kept 15 bases outside the gene matches. This CDR3 is 16 amino acids long. Germline CDR1 reads LNHDA; CDR2 reads SQIVND (reference sequence).

A note on this clone: This specimen includes other DNA sequences encoding the same CDR3. The chain uses TRBV9 and TRBJ2-3; 7 positions match TRBD2. The CDR3 runs to 14 residues. Germline V gene data show CDR1 as SGDLS and CDR2 as YYNGEE. The V and J ends lost 3 bases and 3 bases, in that order; junction bases with no gene match: 4. The CDR3 DNA sequence: TGTGCCAGCAGCGGCGGCGGGAGTACAGATACGCAGTATTTT. Protein sequence: CASSGGGSTDTQYF.

The chain recombines TRBV15 with TRBJ2-5; no clear D gene. Germline values: CDR1 LNHNV, CDR2 YYDKDF (reference sequence). The CDR3 spans 14 residues. V lost 4 bases and J lost 5, with 14 bases in between. The CDR3 sequence is CATSTQTFRETQYF. CDR3 bases: TGTGCCACCAGCACGCAGACTTTTAGGGAGACCCAGTACTTC. The whole variable domain, filled in from reference TRBV15 and TRBJ2-5, reads DAMVIQNPRYQVTQFGKPVTLSCSQTLNHNVMYWYQQKSSQAPKLLFHYYDKDFNNEADTPDNFQSRRPNTSFCFLDIRSPGLGDTAMYLCATSTQTFRETQYFGPGTRLLVL.

V is TRBV4-1 and J is TRBJ2-1; 10 bases agree with TRBD2. CDR3 size: 15 residues. The V gene's germline CDR1 is MGHRA and CDR2 YSYEKL. Trimming at V came to 4 bases and at J to 10 bases, leaving 10 bases not matched to a gene. The chain's CDR3 is CASSPSASGRGEQFF. CDR3 DNA: TGCGCCAGCAGCCCATCGGCTAGCGGGAGAGGGGAGCAGTTCTTC.

V is TRBV15 and J is TRBJ2-7, with no clear D. The CDR3 runs to 14 residues. The germline CDR1 and CDR2 sequences are LNHNV and YYDKDF (reference sequence). Trimming stripped 1 base from V and 0 bases from J, with 7 bases between. The CDR3 here is CATSRVGGSYEQYF. The CDR3 DNA reads as TGTGCCACCAGCAGAGTAGGCGGCTCCTACGAGCAGTACTTC.

V and J are TRBV29-1 and TRBJ2-5; weak D call: TRBD1 (6 bases). V lost 1 base and J 10 bases, leaving 13 bases between the germline ends. This CDR3 is 12 amino acids long. CDR1 is SQVTM and CDR2 is ANQGSEA in the germline V gene. For the CDR3, the DNA is TGCAGCGTTGAAGGGACAGTGGACGTCCAGTACTTC. Translated: CSVEGTVDVQYF.

This chain joins TRBV23-1 and TRBJ1-1, with D perhaps matching TRBD1 (5 bases). TRBV23-1 carries the ORF label, with uncertain function. Trimming removed 3 bases from V and 5 bases from J, with 16 bases in between. CDR3 length equals 15 residues. The CDR3 DNA sequence: TGCGCCAGCAGTCATGGTCGGGGGGGAGGGACTGAAGCTTTCTTT. It is translated as CASSHGRGGGTEAFF.

The chain joins TRBV9 to TRBJ1-1; possibly TRBD1 for D (5 bases). The CDR3 contains 14 residues. The ends were cut back, 5 bases at V and 3 bases at J, with 14 bases in the middle. Germline V gene data show CDR1 as SGDLS and CDR2 as YYNGEE. CDR3 residues: CASRDITGDTEAFF. The CDR3 bases are TGTGCCAGCAGGGATATCACGGGGGACACTGAAGCTTTCTTT.

The V call is TRBV14, the J call TRBJ1-2; D perhaps matches TRBD1 (5 bases). V was cut by 0 bases and J by 4 bases, with 15 bases left in between. The length of the CDR3 is 16 residues. The germline gives CDR1 SGHDN, CDR2 FVKESK. CDR3 DNA sequence: TGTGCCAGCAGCCAAGATCTGTTCCCAGGGATCTATGGCTACACCTTC. The encoded protein is CASSQDLFPGIYGYTF.

The rearrangement uses TRBV29-1 and TRBJ2-6; no reliable D call. Trimming left V 6 bases short and J 0 bases short, with 12 bases between. The germline V gene has CDR1 SQVTM and CDR2 ANQGSEA. The CDR3 length is 15 residues. The CDR3 region has the DNA TGCAGCGTCGCAATTGAGATCTCTGGGGCCAACGTCCTGACTTTC. This sequence encodes CSVAIEISGANVLTF.